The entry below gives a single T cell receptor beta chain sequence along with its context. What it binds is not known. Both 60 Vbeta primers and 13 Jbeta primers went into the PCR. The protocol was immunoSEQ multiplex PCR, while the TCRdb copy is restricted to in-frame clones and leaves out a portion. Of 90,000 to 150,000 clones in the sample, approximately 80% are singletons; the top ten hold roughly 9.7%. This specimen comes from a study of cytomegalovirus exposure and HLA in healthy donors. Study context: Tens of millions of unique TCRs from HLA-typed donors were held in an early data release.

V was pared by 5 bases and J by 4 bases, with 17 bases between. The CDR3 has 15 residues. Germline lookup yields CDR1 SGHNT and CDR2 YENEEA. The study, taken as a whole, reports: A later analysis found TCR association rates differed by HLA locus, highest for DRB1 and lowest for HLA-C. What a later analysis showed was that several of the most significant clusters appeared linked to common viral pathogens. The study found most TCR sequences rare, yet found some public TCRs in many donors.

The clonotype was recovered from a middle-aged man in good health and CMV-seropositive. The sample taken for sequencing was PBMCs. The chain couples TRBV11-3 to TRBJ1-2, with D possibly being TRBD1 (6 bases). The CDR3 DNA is TGTGCCAGCAGCCTCTCACGAACAGGGTTCTATGGCTACACCTTC. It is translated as CASSLSRTGFYGYTF.